Each of the 14 T cell receptor beta chains below was sequenced from the same sample in a study of cytomegalovirus exposure and HLA in healthy donors. Use of 60 Vbeta and 13 Jbeta primers characterized the PCR. The repertoire was sequenced with immunoSEQ multiplex PCR; TCRdb's copy has only in-frame clones and lacks some. The profile shows roughly 150,000 clones, 65% to 85% of them singletons. Sequencing was performed on PBMCs. These receptors originate from a male donor in good health and CMV-seronegative.

With regard to this clone: A read error may account for a junction end that differs from germline. The chain couples TRBV5-8 to TRBJ2-1; 10 nucleotides line up with TRBD2. The CDR3 has 16 amino acids. The germline CDR1 and CDR2 sequences are SGHTS and YDEGEE. The chain's CDR3 is CASSSLAGVGYYEQFF. DNA of the CDR3: TGTGCCAGCAGCTCGCTAGCGGGGGTAGGCTACTATGAGCAGTTCTTC. The full variable domain, completed using reference TRBV5-8 and TRBJ2-1, is EAGVTQSPTHLIKTRGQQATLRCSPISGHTSVYWYQQALGLGLQFLLWYDEGEERNRGNFPPRFSGRQFPNYSSELNVNALELEDSALYLCASSSLAGVGYYEQFFGPGTRLTVL.

This clone was recorded only once. The chain recombines TRBV7-3 with TRBJ1-2; unclear D gene. Trimming removed 4 bases from V and 5 bases from J, with 17 bases in between. The CDR3 runs to 15 residues. Per germline, CDR1 SGHTA and CDR2 FQGTGA. This CDR3 reads CASSSSGSGGYGYTF. In nucleotides, the CDR3 is TGTGCCAGCAGCTCCAGCGGTAGCGGAGGGTATGGCTACACCTTC.

The V call is TRBV4-1, the J call TRBJ2-7; unclear D gene. V dropped 0 bases and J dropped 6 bases, with 9 bases sitting between them. The germline V gene has CDR1 MGHRA and CDR2 YSYEKL. The CDR3 covers 13 residues. CDR3 DNA: TGCGCCAGCAGCCAAGATAGAGCTGCCGAGCAGTACTTC. Its protein is CASSQDRAAEQYF.

V usage is TRBV10-1 and J usage is TRBJ2-3; 11 positions agree with TRBD2. CDR1 is WNHNN, CDR2 SYGVQD, per germline (reference sequence). The CDR3 loop spans 16 amino acids. V was pared by 6 bases and J by 3 bases, with 8 bases of the junction left unmatched. CDR3 in amino acids: CASSELAGVVTDTQYF. CDR3 DNA: TGCGCCAGCAGCGAACTAGCGGGAGTAGTTACAGATACGCAGTATTTT.

This clone was recorded a few times. DNA for the CDR3: TGTGCCAGCAGATACACCGACAGCACCACCGGGGAGCTGTTTTTT. Its translation is CASRYTDSTTGELFF. The gene calls are TRBV5-5 and TRBJ2-2; D may be TRBD1 (5 bases). CDR1 SGHKS and CDR2 YYEKEE come from the germline V gene (reference sequence). This CDR3 spans 15 amino acids. V was clipped by 5 bases and J by 4 bases, with 15 bases between them.

This chain links TRBV5-1 with TRBJ2-2; TRBD2 might be the D (7 bases). CDR3 length: 16 amino acids. Trimming took 2 bases from V and 2 from J, leaving 13 bases between them. Germline V gene sequence: CDR1 SGHRS, CDR2 YFSETQ. CDR3 sequence (DNA): TGCGCCAGCAGCTTTCAGGGAGGGGGTAACACCGGGGAGCTGTTTTTT. This sequence encodes CASSFQGGGNTGELFF.

Of note for this clone: At one end, the junction sequence differs from germline, possibly due to a read error. This chain connects TRBV28 to TRBJ2-7, with 7 bases aligning to TRBD2. Germline V gene data show CDR1 as MDHEN and CDR2 as SYDVKM. CDR3 length equals 15 residues. In DNA, the CDR3 is TGTGCCAGCAGTTTATCGCTGGGGGGGAATGCGCCCGGCAGCTTC. It specifies CASSLSLGGNAPGSF.

This clone was counted only a few times. V is TRBV10-2 and J is TRBJ1-1; D call uncertain. V shed 9 bases and J shed 1 base, with 6 bases lying between them. CDR1 is WSHSY, CDR2 SAAADI, per germline. The CDR3 loop spans 11 amino acids. In nucleotides, the CDR3 is TGCGCCAGTAAAAAGAACACTGAAGCTTTCTTT. This encodes CASKKNTEAFF.

This chain uses TRBV5-1 with TRBJ2-5, with TRBD1 matching 12 bases. The J call may be wrong; the DNA end is better matched by TRBJ2-7. The CDR3 extends over 16 amino acids. Germline V gives CDR1 SGHRS, CDR2 YFSETQ. The DNA for the CDR3 is TGCGCCAGCAGCTTGGTCGCCGGGACAGGGGGCTTCGAGCAGTACTTC. Translation gives CASSLVAGTGGFEQYF.

This clone showed up just a few times. The chain has TRBV10-3 and TRBJ2-5; 8 bases are a match to TRBD2. The CDR3 extends over 18 amino acids. The V gene end was trimmed by 4 bases and the J gene end by 4 bases; junction bases not matched to a gene: 17. Looked up from germline, CDR1 is ENHRY and CDR2 is SYGVKD. CDR3 protein: CAISAGTSGGGRRETQYF. The CDR3 DNA sequence: TGTGCCATCAGTGCGGGGACTTCGGGGGGGGGCCGGCGAGAGACCCAGTACTTC.

J is TRBJ1-4 and V is TRBV27, with 9 bases that match TRBD1. The CDR3 spans 14 residues. The ends lost 4 bases at V and 7 bases at J; junction bases unmatched: 4. CDR1 is MNHEY, CDR2 SMNVEV, per germline (reference sequence). The CDR3 DNA reads as TGTGCCAGCAGTTCCATGACAGGGGGTGAAAAACTGTTTTTT. This sequence encodes CASSSMTGGEKLFF. Complete variable domain (other parts from reference TRBV27 and TRBJ1-4): EAQVTQNPRYLITVTGKKLTVTCSQNMNHEYMSWYRQDPGLGLRQIYYSMNVEVTDKGDVPEGYKVSRKEKRNFPLILESPSPNQTSLYFCASSSMTGGEKLFFGSGTQLSVL.

The chain is built from TRBV27 and TRBJ2-5; 9 bases line up with TRBD1. V shed 5 bases and J 5 bases; nucleotides not matched to a gene: 9. Germline loops: CDR1 MNHEY, CDR2 SMNVEV (reference sequence). The CDR3 has 15 amino acids. DNA of the CDR3: TGTGCCAGCAGTCTATTGGGACAGGGTTTCGAGACCCAGTACTTC. Translated, it gives CASSLLGQGFETQYF.

The chain uses TRBV7-2 and TRBJ2-5, with TRBD2 matching 7 bases. The better agreement between TRBJ2-7 and the DNA end casts doubt on the J call. The CDR3 spans 15 residues. Germline loops: CDR1 SGHTA, CDR2 FQGNSA. This chain's CDR3 is CASSAGVGFSYEQYF. The CDR3 DNA sequence: TGTGCCAGCAGCGCGGGGGTCGGGTTCTCCTACGAGCAGTACTTC.

The gene calls are TRBV11-2 and TRBJ2-7, with 9 bases aligning to TRBD2. Germline V gives CDR1 SGHAT, CDR2 FQNNGV. J was trimmed by 5 bases and V by 5 bases; bases with no gene match: 7. This CDR3 contains 14 residues. CDR3 protein: CASSPGTSFDEQYF. The CDR3 DNA reads TGTGCCAGCAGCCCCGGGACTAGCTTCGACGAGCAGTACTTC. Filled out from reference TRBV11-2 and TRBJ2-7, the complete variable domain reads EAGVAQSPRYKIIEKRQSVAFWCNPISGHATLYWYQQILGQGPKLLIQFQNNGVVDDSQLPKDRFSAERLKGVDSTLKIQPAKLEDSAVYLCASSPGTSFDEQYFGPGTRLTVT.